This T cell receptor (beta chain) was profiled in a study of blood T cell repertoires in COVID-19. Study context: Sites in the United States, Italy and Spain provided acute and convalescent COVID-19 samples. T cells, B-cell-depleted T cells, or PBMCs provided the cDNA or gDNA that served as material.

Per the study methods: Estimates of nucleated cell counts were drawn from the amplification of reference gene primers. Only in-frame clones appear in the TCRdb table, and some are missing; sequencing was by immunoSEQ multiplex PCR. V and J calls and clone size come straight from that table; D and trimming were deduced from the DNA. The table shows about 150,000 clones, with about 73% occurring only once. The CDR3 runs 12 residues. The V and J ends lost 6 bases and 14 bases respectively, with 19 bases between them. Sequencing used peripheral blood. The clonotype comes from a man older than 75 with acute or convalescent COVID-19. This rearrangement joins TRBV12-3 or TRBV12-4 to TRBJ1-2; the D gene is possibly TRBD1 (5 bases). The CDR3 loop reads CASSSSQGRGTF. The CDR3 region has the DNA TGTGCCAGCAGCTCCTCCCAGGGCCGGGGGACCTTC.